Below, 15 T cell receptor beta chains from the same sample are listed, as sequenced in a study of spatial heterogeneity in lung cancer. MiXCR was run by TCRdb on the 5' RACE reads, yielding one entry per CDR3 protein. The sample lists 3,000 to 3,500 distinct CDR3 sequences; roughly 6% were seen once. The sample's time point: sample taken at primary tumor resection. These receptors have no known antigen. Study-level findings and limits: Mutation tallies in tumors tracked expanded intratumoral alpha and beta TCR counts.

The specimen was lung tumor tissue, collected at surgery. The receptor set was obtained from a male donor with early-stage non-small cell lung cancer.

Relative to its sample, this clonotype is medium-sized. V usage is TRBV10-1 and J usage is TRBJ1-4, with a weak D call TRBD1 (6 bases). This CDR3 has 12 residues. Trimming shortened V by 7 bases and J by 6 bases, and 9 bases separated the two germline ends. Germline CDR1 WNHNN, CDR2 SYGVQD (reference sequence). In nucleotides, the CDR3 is TGCGCCAGCATGGGACAAGATGAAAAACTGTTTTTT. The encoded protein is CASMGQDEKLFF.

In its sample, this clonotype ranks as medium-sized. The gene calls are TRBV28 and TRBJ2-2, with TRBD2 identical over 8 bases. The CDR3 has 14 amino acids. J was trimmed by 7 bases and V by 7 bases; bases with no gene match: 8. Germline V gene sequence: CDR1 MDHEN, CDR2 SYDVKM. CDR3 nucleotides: TGTGCCAGCACTATAGGACTAGCCGGCGGGGAGCTGTTTTTT. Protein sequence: CASTIGLAGGELFF.

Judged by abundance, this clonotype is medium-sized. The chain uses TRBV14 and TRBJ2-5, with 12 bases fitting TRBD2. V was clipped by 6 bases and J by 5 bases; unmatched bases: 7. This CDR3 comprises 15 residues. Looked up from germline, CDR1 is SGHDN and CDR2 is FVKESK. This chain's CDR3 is CASSQWTSGVETQYF. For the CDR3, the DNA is TGTGCCAGCAGTCAATGGACTAGCGGGGTTGAGACCCAGTACTTC.

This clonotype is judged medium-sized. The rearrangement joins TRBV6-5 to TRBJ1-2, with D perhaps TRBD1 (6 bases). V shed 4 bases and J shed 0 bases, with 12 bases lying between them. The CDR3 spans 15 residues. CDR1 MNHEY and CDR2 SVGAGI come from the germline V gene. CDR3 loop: CASSSPTGANYGYTF. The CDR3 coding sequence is TGTGCCAGCAGTTCCCCGACAGGTGCTAACTATGGCTACACCTTC.

In DNA form, the CDR3 reads TGTGCCAGCAGCCAAGATCTTCAGAGGGCAGATACGCAGTATTTT. Protein: CASSQDLQRADTQYF. V gene TRBV3-1 combines with J gene TRBJ2-3; maybe TRBD2 (5 bases). The V end was cut by 0 bases, the J end by 4 bases, with 11 bases between. CDR1 LGHDT and CDR2 YNNKEL come from the germline V gene (reference sequence). The CDR3 contains 15 residues.

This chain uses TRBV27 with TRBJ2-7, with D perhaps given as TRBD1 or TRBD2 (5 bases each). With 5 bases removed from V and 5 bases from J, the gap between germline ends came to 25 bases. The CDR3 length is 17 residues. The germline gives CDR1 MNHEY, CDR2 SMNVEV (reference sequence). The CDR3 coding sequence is TGTGCCAGCAGTCCCGGCCTCCTTCCGGGGCGCTTGGACGAGCAGTACTTC. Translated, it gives CASSPGLLPGRLDEQYF.

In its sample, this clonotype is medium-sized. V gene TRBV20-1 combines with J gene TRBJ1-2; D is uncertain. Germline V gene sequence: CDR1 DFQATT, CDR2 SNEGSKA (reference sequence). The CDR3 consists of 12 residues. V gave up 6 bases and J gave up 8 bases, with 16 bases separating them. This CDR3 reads CSAHERALGYTF. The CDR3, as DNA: TGCAGTGCCCACGAGAGGGCCCTCGGCTACACCTTC.

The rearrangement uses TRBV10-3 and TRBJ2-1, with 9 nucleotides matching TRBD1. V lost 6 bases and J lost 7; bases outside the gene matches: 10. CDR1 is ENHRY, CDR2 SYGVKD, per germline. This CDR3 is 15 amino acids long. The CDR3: CAIRPGQGIVNEQFF. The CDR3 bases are TGTGCCATCAGACCGGGACAGGGAATTGTAAATGAGCAGTTCTTC.

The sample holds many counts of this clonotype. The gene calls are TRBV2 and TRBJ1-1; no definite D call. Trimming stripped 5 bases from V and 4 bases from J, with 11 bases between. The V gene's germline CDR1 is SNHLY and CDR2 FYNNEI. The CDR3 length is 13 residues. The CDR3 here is CASSSDGGTEAFF. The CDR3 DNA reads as TGTGCCAGCAGTAGCGACGGCGGCACTGAAGCTTTCTTT.

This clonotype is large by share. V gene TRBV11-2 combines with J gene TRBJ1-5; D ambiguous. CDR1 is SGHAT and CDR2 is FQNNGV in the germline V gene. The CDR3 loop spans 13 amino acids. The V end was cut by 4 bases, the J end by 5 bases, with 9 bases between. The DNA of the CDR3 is TGTGCCAGCAGCTGGTCGCTTGATCAGCCCCAGCATTTT. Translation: CASSWSLDQPQHF. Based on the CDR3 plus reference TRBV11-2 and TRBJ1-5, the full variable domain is EAGVAQSPRYKIIEKRQSVAFWCNPISGHATLYWYQQILGQGPKLLIQFQNNGVVDDSQLPKDRFSAERLKGVDSTLKIQPAKLEDSAVYLCASSWSLDQPQHFGDGTRLSIL.

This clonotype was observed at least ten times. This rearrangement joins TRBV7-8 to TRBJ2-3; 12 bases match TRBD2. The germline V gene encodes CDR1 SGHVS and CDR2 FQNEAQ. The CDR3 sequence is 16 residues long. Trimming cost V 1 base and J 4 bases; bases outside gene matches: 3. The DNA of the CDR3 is TGTGCCAGCAGCTTAGGACTAGCGGGAGCCCCAGATACGCAGTATTTT. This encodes CASSLGLAGAPDTQYF. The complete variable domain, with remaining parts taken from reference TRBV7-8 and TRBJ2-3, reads GAGVSQSPRYKVAKRGQDVALRCDPISGHVSLFWYQQALGQGPEFLTYFQNEAQLDKSGLPSDRFFAERPEGSVSTLKIQRTQQEDSAVYLCASSLGLAGAPDTQYFGPGTRLTVL.

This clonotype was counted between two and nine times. The CDR3 DNA follows: TGTGCCACCAGTGAGAGACCGGGACTAGCGGTTTACAATGAGCAGTTCTTC. This gives the protein CATSERPGLAVYNEQFF. This chain connects TRBV24-1 to TRBJ2-1; 11 nucleotides line up with TRBD2. This CDR3 is built from 17 residues. The germline gives CDR1 KGHDR, CDR2 SFDVKD. The trim removed 4 bases at V and 4 bases at J, leaving 8 bases unmatched.

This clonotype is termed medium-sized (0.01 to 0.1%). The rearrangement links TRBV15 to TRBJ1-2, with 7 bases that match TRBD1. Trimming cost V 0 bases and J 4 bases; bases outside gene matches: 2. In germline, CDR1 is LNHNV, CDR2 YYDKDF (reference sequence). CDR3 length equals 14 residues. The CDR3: CATSRETGFYGYTF. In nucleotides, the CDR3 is TGTGCCACCAGCAGAGAGACAGGGTTCTATGGCTACACCTTC.

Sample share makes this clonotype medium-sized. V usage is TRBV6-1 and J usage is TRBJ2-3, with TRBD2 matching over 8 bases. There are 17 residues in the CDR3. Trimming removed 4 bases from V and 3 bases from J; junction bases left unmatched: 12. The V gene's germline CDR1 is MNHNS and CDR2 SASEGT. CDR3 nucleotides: TGTGCCAGCAGTGCCCCCAGGCCCGGGAGGGCGACAGATACGCAGTATTTT. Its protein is CASSAPRPGRATDTQYF.

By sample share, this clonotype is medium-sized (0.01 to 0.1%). The CDR3 nucleotides read TGCAGTGCTAGAATGACTAGCGGGTGGAGCTCCTACGAGCAGTACTTC. Its protein is CSARMTSGWSSYEQYF. The J gene is TRBJ2-7, the V gene TRBV20-1, with 10 bases aligning to TRBD2. CDR3 length: 16 residues. V lost 2 bases to trimming and J lost 0 bases; unmatched junction nucleotides: 7. The germline gives CDR1 DFQATT, CDR2 SNEGSKA (reference sequence).